What follows are 5 T cell receptor beta chains derived from one specimen sequenced in a study of post-analysis software for immune sequencing data (dated by TCRdb to the mid-2010s). Receptor amplification or capture employed PCR. These reads were obtained on an Illumina HiSeq 2500. To reduce PCR and sequencing biases, unique molecular identifiers were built into the TCR beta cDNA libraries. TCRdb trimmed the raw reads at Q25, called clones with MiXCR and kept productive beta chains. Entries that share a CDR3 protein sequence are merged under the most common genes and DNA. The sample contains 350,000 to 450,000 distinct CDR3 sequences, about a third of them found a single time. The ten largest clones take up around 15% of the sample. The paper as a whole reports these results and caveats: A handful of TRBV segments, including TRBV5-6, TRBV5-1 and TRBV20-1, were significantly more frequent in patients than controls.

Antigens for these TCRs are unknown. Sample: blood. These receptors all come from a girl aged 5 to 17 with multiple sclerosis.

This clonotype was counted a few times. The CDR3 sequence: CASSPGLADIVGETQYF. The CDR3 bases are TGCGCCAGCAGCCCCGGCCTAGCGGATATCGTGGGGGAGACCCAGTACTTC. This rearrangement joins TRBV4-1 to TRBJ2-4, with TRBD2 matching 7 bases. The DNA matches TRBJ2-5 better at its end, which makes the J call doubtful. CDR3 length: 17 residues. Germline V CDR1 and CDR2: MGHRA, YSYEKL.

V gene TRBV5-6 combines with J gene TRBJ1-5; no definite D call. The V gene's germline CDR1 is SGHDT and CDR2 YYEEEE. This CDR3 is built from 15 residues. The V end was cut by 2 bases, the J end by 4 bases, with 13 bases between. CDR3 nucleotide sequence: TGTGCCAGCAGCTTTGGGCAGGCGTCAAATCAGCCCCAGCATTTT. This sequence encodes CASSFGQASNQPQHF.

The chain employs TRBV6-5 and TRBJ1-1; 7 bases are a match to TRBD1. The germline CDR1 and CDR2 sequences are MNHEY and SVGAGI. J gave up 1 base and V 0 bases, and 11 bases lay outside the gene matches. CDR3 length equals 18 residues. The CDR3 DNA reads as TGTGCCAGCAGTTACTCCTGGGCCACAGGGGCCTCGAACACTGAAGCTTTCTTT. Translating it yields CASSYSWATGASNTEAFF.

This chain uses TRBV29-1 with TRBJ1-5; 9 bases agree with TRBD1. Trimming took 7 bases from V and 4 from J; bases not matched to a gene: 5. Germline CDR1 SQVTM, CDR2 ANQGSEA. This CDR3 is built from 13 residues. This chain's CDR3 is CSAGQGQNQPQHF. The CDR3 DNA is TGCAGCGCCGGACAGGGGCAAAATCAGCCCCAGCATTTT.

This clonotype has more than one count but fewer than ten. The V call is TRBV4-1, the J call TRBJ1-2; possibly TRBD1 for D (6 bases). The CDR3 sequence is 17 residues long. Between the trimmed V and J ends, which lost 2 bases and 1 base, there was a span of 17 bases. Germline-derived CDR1 and CDR2 are MGHRA and YSYEKL. In DNA, the CDR3 is TGCGCCAGCAGCCAACGGACAGCCCTACCTCTTAACTATGGCTACACCTTC. Translation gives CASSQRTALPLNYGYTF.